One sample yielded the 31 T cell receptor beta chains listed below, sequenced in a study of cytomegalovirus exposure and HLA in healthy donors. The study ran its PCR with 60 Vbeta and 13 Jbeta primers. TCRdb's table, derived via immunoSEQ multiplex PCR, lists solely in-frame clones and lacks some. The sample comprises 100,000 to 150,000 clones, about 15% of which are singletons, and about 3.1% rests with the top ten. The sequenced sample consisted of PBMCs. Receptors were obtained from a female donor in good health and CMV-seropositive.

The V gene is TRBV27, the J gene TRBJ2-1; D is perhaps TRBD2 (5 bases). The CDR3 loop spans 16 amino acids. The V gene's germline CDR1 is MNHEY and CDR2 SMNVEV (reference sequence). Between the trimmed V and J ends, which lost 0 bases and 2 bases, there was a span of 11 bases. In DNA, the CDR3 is TGTGCCAGCAGTTTATCACTCGGGAACGCCTACAATGAGCAGTTCTTC. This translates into CASSLSLGNAYNEQFF.

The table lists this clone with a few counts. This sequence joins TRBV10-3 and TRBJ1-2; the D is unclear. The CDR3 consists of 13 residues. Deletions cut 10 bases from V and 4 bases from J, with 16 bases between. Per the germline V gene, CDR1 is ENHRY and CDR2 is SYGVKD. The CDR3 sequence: CATFGLSIYGYTF. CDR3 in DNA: TGTGCCACCTTCGGACTTTCTATCTATGGCTACACCTTC.

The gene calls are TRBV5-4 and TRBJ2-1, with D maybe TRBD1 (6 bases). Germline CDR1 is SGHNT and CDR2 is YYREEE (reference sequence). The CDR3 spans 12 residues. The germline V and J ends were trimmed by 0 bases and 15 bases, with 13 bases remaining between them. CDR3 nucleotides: TGTGCCAGCAGCTTGGACAGGGAGTATCGGTTCTTC. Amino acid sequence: CASSLDREYRFF.

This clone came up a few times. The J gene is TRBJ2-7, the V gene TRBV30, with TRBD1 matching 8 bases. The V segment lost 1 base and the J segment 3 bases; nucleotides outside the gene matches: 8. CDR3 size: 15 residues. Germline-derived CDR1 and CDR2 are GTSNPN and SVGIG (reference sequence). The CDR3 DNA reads TGTGCCTGGAGTGATTGGGCAGGGGGCCTCTACGAGCAGTACTTC. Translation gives CAWSDWAGGLYEQYF.

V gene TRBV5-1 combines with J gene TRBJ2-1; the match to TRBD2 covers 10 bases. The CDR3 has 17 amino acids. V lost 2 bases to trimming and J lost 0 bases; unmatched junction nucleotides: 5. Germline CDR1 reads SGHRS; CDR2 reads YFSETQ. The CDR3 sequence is CASSFGLAASSYNEQFF. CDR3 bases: TGCGCCAGCAGCTTCGGACTAGCGGCCAGCTCCTACAATGAGCAGTTCTTC.

As DNA, the CDR3 is TGCGCCAGCAGCTTGAGGACAGCGAACACCGGGGAGCTGTTTTTT. Protein sequence: CASSLRTANTGELFF. The V gene is TRBV5-1, the J gene TRBJ2-2; D possibly corresponds to TRBD1 (6 bases). CDR1 SGHRS and CDR2 YFSETQ come from the germline V gene. The CDR3 contains 15 residues. V lost 1 base to trimming and J lost 0 bases, with 7 bases between them.

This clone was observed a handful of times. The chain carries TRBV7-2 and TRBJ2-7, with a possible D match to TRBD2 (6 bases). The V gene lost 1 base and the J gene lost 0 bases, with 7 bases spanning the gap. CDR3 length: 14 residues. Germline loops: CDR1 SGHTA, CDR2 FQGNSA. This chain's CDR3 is CASSLGGISYEQYF. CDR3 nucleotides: TGTGCCAGCAGCTTAGGCGGGATCTCCTACGAGCAGTACTTC.

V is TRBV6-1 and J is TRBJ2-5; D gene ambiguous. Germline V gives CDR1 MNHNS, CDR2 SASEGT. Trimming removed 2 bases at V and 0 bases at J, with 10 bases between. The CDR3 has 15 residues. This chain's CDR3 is CASSEFAQYQETQYF. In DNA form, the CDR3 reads TGTGCCAGCAGTGAATTCGCACAGTACCAAGAGACCCAGTACTTC.

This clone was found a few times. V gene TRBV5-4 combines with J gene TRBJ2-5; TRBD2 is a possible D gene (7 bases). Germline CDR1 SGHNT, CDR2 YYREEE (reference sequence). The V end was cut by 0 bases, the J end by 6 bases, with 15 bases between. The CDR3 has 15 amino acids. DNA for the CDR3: TGTGCCAGCAGCTTGGATGGGGGGGCCGTCCAGACCCAGTACTTC. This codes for CASSLDGGAVQTQYF.

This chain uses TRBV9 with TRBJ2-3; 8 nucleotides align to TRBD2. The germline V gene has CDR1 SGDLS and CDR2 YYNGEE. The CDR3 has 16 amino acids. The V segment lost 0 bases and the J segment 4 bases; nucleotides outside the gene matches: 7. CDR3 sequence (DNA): TGTGCCAGCAGCGTAGGCTCGGGGGGGGAAGCAGATACGCAGTATTTT. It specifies CASSVGSGGEADTQYF.

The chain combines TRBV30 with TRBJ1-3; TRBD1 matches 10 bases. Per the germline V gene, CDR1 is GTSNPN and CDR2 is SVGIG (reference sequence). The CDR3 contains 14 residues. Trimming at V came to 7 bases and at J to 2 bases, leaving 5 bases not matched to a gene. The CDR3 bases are TGTGCCTTCGACAGGGGGCAGGCTGGAAACACCATATATTTT. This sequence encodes CAFDRGQAGNTIYF.

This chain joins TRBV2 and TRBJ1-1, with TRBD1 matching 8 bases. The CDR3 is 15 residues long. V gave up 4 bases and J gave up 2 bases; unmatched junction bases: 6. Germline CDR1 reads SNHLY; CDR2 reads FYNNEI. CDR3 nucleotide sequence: TGTGCCAGCAGTGGAACAGGGGGGACTAACACTGAAGCTTTCTTT. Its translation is CASSGTGGTNTEAFF.

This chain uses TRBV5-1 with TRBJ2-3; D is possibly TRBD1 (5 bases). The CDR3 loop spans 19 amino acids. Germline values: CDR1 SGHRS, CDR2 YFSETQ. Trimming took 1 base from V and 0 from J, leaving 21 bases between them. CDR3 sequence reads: CASSLRSFQQAESTDTQYF. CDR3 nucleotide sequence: TGCGCCAGCAGCTTGCGGTCTTTTCAACAGGCGGAAAGCACAGATACGCAGTATTTT.

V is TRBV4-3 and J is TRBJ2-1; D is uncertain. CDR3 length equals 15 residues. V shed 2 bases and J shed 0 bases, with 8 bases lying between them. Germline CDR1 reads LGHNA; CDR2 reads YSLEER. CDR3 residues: CASSQRISSYNEQFF. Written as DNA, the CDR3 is TGCGCCAGCAGCCAAAGAATTAGCTCCTACAATGAGCAGTTCTTC.

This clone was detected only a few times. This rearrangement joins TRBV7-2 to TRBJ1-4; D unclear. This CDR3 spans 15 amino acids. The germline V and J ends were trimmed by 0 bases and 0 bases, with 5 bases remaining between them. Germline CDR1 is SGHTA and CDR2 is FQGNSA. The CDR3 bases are TGTGCCAGCAGCTTAGCCGGGGCAACTAATGAAAAACTGTTTTTT. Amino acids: CASSLAGATNEKLFF.

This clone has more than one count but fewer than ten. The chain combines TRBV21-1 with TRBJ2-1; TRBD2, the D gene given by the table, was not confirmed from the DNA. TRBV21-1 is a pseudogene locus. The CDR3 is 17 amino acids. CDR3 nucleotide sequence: TGTGCCAGCAGCAAGACTAGCGGGTGCCCGCCCTACAATGAGCAGTTCTTC. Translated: CASSKTSGCPPYNEQFF.

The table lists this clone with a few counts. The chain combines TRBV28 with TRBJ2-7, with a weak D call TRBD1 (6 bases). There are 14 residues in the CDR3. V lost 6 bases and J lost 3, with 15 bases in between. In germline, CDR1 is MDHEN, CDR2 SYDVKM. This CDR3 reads CASRPTGLDYEQYF. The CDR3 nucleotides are TGTGCCAGCAGGCCTACAGGGCTTGACTACGAGCAGTACTTC.

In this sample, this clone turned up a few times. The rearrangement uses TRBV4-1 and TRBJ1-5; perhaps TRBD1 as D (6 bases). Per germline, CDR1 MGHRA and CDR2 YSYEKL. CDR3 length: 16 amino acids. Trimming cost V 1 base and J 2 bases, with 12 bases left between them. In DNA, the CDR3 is TGCGCCAGCAGCCAAGCAGGGGCGTGGGGCAATCAGCCCCAGCATTTT. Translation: CASSQAGAWGNQPQHF.

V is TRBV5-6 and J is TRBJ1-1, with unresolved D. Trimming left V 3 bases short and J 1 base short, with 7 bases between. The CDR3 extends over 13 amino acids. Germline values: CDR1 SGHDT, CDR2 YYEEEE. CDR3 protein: CASSSYRNTEAFF. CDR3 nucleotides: TGTGCCAGCAGCTCCTACAGGAACACTGAAGCTTTCTTT.

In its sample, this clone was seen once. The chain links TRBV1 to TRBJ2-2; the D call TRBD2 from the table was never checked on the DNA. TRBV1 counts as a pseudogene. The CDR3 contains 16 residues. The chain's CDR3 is CTSSREGLAGNGELFF. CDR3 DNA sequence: TGCACCAGCAGCAGAGAGGGACTAGCGGGAAACGGGGAGCTGTTTTTT.

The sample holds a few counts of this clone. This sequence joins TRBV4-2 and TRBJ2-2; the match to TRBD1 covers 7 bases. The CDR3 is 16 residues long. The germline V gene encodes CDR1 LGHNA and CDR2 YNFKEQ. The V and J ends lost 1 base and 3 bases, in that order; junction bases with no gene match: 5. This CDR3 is CASSQVGDRDTGELFF. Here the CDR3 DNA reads TGTGCCAGCAGCCAAGTGGGGGACAGAGACACCGGGGAGCTGTTTTTT.

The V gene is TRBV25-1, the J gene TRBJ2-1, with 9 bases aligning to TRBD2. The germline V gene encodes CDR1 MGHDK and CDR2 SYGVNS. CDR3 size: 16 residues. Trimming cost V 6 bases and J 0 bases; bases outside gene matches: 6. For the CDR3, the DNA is TGTGCCAGCAGCCTGACTAGCGGCGCCTCCTACAATGAGCAGTTCTTC. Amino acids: CASSLTSGASYNEQFF.

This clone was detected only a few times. CDR3 bases: TGTGCCAGCAGCCCGACAGGGGTGGCGAATGAAAAACTGTTTTTT. It translates to CASSPTGVANEKLFF. The chain joins TRBV5-4 to TRBJ1-4; 8 nucleotides align to TRBD1. This CDR3 is built from 15 residues. Germline V gene lookup returns CDR1 SGHNT and CDR2 YYREEE (reference sequence). J was trimmed by 5 bases and V by 4 bases; bases with no gene match: 7. The full variable domain, in which reference TRBV5-4 and TRBJ1-4 provide the parts outside the CDR3, is ETGVTQSPTHLIKTRGQQVTLRCSSQSGHNTVSWYQQALGQGPQFIFQYYREEENGRGNFPPRFSGLQFPNYSSELNVNALELDDSALYLCASSPTGVANEKLFFGSGTQLSVL.

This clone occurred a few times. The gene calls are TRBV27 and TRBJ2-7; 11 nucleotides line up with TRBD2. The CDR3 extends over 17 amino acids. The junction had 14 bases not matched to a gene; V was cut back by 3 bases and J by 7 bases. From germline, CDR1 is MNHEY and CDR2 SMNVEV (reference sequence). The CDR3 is CASSFLPTSGTLGEQYF. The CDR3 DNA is TGTGCCAGCAGTTTCCTCCCGACTAGCGGGACGCTGGGGGAGCAGTACTTC.

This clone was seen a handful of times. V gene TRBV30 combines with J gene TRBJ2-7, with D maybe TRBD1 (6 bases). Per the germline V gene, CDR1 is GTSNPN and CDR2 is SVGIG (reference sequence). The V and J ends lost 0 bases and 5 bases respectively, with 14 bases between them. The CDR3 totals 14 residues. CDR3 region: CAWSVSGEGDEQYF. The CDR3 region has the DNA TGTGCCTGGAGTGTATCAGGGGAAGGGGACGAGCAGTACTTC. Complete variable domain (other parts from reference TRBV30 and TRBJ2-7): SQTIHQWPATLVQPVGSPLSLECTVEGTSNPNLYWYRQAAGRGLQLLFYSVGIGQISSEVPQNLSASRPQDRQFILSSKKLLLSDSGFYLCAWSVSGEGDEQYFGPGTRLTVT.

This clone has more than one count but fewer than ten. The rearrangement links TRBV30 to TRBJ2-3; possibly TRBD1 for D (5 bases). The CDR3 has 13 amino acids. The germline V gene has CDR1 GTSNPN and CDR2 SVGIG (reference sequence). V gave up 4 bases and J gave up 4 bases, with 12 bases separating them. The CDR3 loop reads CAWTAAGPDTQYF. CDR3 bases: TGTGCCTGGACTGCGGCAGGGCCAGATACGCAGTATTTT.

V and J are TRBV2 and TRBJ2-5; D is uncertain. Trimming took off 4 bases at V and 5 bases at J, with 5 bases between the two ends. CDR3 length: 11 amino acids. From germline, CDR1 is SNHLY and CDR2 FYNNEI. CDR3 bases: TGTGCCAGCAGTGTGAGGGAGACCCAGTACTTC. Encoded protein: CASSVRETQYF.

CDR3 nucleotides: TGTGCCTGGAGCCTGACGGGGAAGTACCAAGAGACCCAGTACTTC. Protein: CAWSLTGKYQETQYF. The chain has TRBV30 and TRBJ2-5; the D gene is possibly TRBD2 (5 bases). This CDR3 has 15 amino acids. Germline CDR1 reads GTSNPN; CDR2 reads SVGIG (reference sequence). V lost 3 bases, J lost 0 bases, and 14 bases lay in between.

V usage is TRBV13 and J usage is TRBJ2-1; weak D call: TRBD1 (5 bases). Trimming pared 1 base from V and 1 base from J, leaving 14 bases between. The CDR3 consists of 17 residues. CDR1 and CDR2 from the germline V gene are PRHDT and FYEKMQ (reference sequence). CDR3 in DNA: TGTGCCAGCAGCTTAGAAGTGGGGCAAGGGTCCTACAATGAGCAGTTCTTC. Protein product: CASSLEVGQGSYNEQFF.

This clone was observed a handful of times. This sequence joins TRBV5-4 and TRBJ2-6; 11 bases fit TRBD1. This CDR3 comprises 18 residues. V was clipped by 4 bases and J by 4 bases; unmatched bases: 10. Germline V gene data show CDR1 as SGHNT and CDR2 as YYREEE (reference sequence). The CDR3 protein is CASSDRDRGFAGANVLTF. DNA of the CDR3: TGTGCCAGCAGCGACCGGGACAGGGGGTTTGCGGGGGCCAACGTCCTGACTTTC.

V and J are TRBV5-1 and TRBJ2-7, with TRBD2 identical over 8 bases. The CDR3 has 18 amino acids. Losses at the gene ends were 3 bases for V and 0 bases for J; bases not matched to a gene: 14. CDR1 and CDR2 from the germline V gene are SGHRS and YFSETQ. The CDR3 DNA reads TGCGCCAGCAGCTCTTTGCAGGGTAGCGGGACGGCCTCCTACGAGCAGTACTTC. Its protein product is CASSSLQGSGTASYEQYF. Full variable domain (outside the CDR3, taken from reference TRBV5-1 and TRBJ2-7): KAGVTQTPRYLIKTRGQQVTLSCSPISGHRSVSWYQQTPGQGLQFLFEYFSETQRNKGNFPGRFSGRQFSNSRSEMNVSTLELGDSALYLCASSSLQGSGTASYEQYFGPGTRLTVT.